The present T cell receptor beta chain was sequenced within a study of beta chain features in type 1 diabetes. Study as a whole: Analysis included 95 million to 140 million sorted cells drawn from all samples.

The whole isolated RNA underwent reverse transcription, so sequencing captured expressed TCRB transcripts. Using immunoSEQ multiplex PCR, the repertoire was profiled, and TCRdb retains in-frame clones only, with some absent. Among fewer than 45,000 clones listed, roughly 67% were seen once. This CDR3 spans 17 amino acids. CDR1 is SGHTS and CDR2 is YDEGEE in the germline V gene. The ends were cut back, 4 bases at V and 0 bases at J, with 19 bases in the middle. Material for sequencing was Tregs from blood. This rearrangement joins TRBV5-8 to TRBJ1-2, with D possibly matching TRBD1 (6 bases). The sequence derives from a woman under 40 in good health. The CDR3 loop reads CASSGNSGAIPNYGYTF. The DNA of the CDR3 is TGTGCCAGCAGCGGGAATTCAGGGGCGATCCCTAACTATGGCTACACCTTC.